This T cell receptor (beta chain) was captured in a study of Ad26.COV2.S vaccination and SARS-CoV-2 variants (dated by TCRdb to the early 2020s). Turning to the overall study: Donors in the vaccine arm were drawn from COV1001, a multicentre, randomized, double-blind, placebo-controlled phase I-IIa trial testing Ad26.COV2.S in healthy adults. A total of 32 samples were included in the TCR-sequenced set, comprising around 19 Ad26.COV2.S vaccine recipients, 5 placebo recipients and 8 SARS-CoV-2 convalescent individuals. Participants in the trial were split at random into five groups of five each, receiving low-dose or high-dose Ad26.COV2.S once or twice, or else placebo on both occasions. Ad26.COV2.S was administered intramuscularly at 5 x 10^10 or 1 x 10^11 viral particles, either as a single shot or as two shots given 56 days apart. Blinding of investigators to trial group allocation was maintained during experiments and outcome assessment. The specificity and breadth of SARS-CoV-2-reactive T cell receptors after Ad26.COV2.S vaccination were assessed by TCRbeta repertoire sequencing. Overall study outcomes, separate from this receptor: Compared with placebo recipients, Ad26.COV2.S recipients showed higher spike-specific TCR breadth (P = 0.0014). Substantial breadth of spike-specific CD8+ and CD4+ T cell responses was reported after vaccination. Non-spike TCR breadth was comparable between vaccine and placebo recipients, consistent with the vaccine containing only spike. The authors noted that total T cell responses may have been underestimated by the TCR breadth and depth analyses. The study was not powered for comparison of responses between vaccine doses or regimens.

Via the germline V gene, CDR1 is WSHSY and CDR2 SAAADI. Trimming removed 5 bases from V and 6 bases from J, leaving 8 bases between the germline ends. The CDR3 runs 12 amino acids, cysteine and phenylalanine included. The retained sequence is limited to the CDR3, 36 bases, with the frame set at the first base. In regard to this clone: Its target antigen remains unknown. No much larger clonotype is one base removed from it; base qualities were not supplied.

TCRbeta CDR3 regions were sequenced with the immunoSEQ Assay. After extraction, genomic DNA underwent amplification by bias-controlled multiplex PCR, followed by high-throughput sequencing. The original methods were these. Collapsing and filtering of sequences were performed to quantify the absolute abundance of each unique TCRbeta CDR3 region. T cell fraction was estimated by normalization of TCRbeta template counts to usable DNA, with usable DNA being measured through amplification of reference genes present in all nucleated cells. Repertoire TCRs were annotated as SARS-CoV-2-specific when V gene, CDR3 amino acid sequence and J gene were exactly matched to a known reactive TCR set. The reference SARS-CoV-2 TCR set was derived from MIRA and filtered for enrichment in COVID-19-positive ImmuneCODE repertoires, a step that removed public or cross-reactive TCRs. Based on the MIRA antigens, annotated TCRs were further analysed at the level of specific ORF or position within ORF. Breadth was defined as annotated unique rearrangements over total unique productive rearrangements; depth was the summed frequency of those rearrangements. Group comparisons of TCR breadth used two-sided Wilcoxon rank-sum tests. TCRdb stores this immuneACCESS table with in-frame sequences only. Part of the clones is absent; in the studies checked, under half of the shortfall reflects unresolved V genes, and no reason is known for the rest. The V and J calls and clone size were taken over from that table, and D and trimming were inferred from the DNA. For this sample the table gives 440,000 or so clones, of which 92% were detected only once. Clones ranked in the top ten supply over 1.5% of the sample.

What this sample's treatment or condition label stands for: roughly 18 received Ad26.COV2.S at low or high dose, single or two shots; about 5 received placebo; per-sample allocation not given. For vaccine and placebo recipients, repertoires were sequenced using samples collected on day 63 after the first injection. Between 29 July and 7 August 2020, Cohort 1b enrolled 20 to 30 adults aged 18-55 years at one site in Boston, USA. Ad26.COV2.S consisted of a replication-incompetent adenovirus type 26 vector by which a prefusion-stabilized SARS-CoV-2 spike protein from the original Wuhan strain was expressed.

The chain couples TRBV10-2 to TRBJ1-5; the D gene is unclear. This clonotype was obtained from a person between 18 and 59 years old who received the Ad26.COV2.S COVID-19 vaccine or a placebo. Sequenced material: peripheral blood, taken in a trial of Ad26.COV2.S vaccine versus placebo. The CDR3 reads CASSSIGQPQHF. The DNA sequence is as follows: TGCGCCAGCAGTTCGATTGGTCAGCCCCAGCATTTT.